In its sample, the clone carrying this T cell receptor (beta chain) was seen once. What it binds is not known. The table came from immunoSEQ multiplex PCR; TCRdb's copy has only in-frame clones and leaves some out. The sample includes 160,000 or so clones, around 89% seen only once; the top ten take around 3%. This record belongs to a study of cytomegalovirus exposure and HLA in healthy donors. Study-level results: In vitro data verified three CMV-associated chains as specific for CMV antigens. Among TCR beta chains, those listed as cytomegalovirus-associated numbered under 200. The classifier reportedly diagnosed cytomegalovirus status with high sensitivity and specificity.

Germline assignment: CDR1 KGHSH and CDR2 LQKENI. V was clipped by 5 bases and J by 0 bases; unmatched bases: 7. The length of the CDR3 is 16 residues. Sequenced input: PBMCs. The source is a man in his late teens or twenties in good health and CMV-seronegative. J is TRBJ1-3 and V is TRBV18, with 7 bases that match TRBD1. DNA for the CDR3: TGTGCCAGCTCAGGAACAGGGGCCGGCTCTGGAAACACCATATATTTT. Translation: CASSGTGAGSGNTIYF.